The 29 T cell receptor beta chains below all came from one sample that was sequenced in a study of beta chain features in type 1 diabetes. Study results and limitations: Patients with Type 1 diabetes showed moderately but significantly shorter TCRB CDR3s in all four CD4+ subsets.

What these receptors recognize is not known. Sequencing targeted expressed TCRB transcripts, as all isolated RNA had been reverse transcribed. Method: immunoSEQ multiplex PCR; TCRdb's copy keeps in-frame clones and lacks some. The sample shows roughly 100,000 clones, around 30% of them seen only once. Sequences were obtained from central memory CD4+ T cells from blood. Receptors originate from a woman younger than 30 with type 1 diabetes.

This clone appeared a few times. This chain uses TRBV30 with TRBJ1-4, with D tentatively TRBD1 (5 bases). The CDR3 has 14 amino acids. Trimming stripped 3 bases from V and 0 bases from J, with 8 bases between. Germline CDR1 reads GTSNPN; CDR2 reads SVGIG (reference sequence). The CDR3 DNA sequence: TGTGCCTGGAGGGGACTTGCAACTAATGAAAAACTGTTTTTT. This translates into CAWRGLATNEKLFF.

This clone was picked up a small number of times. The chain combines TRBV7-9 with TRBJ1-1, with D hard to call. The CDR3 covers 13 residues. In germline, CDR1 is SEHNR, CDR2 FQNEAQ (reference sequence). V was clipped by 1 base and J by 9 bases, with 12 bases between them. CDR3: CASSLGQAMQAFF. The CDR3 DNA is TGTGCCAGCAGCTTAGGCCAGGCCATGCAAGCTTTCTTT.

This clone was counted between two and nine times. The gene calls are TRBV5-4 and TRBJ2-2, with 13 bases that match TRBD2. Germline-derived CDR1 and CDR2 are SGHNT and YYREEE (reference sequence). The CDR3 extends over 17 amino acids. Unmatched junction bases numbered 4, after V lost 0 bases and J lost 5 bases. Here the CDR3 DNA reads TGTGCCAGCAGCTTGGGAGGGACTAGCGGGACGACCGGGGAGCTGTTTTTT. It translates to CASSLGGTSGTTGELFF. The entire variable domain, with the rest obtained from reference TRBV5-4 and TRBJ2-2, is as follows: ETGVTQSPTHLIKTRGQQVTLRCSSQSGHNTVSWYQQALGQGPQFIFQYYREEENGRGNFPPRFSGLQFPNYSSELNVNALELDDSALYLCASSLGGTSGTTGELFFGEGSRLTVL.

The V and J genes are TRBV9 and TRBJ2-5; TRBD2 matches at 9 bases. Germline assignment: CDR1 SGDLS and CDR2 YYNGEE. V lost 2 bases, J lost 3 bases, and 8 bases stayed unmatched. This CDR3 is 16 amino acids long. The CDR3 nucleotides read TGTGCCAGCAGCGTCCGAGGGTCTAGCGGGAAAGAGACCCAGTACTTC. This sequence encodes CASSVRGSSGKETQYF.

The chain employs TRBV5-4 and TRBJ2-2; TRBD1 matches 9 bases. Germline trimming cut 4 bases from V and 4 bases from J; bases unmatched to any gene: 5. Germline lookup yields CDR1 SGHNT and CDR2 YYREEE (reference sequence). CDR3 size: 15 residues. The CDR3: CASSQDRGITGELFF. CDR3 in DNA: TGTGCCAGCAGCCAAGACAGGGGGATCACCGGGGAGCTGTTTTTT.

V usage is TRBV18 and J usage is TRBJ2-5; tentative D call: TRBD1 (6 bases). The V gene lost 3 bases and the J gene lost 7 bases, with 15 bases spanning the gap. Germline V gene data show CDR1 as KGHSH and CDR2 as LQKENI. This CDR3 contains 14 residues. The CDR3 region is CASSPRIQGVTQYF. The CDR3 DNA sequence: TGTGCCAGCTCACCCAGAATACAGGGAGTGACCCAGTACTTC.

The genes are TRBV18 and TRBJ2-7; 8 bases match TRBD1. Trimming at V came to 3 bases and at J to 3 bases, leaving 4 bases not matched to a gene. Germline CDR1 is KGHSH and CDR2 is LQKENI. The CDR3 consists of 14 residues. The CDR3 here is CASSPLGTGYEQYV. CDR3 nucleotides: TGTGCCAGCTCACCCCTCGGGACAGGCTACGAGCAGTACGTC.

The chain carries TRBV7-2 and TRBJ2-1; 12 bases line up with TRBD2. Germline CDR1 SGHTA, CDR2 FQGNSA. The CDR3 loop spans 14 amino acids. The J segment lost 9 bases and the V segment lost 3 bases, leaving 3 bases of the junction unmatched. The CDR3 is CASSLTSGSIEQFF. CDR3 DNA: TGTGCCAGCAGCTTGACTAGCGGGAGCATTGAGCAGTTCTTC. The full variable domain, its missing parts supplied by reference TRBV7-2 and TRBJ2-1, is GAGVSQSPSNKVTEKGKDVELRCDPISGHTALYWYRQSLGQGLEFLIYFQGNSAPDKSGLPSDRFSAERTGGSVSTLTIQRTQQEDSAVYLCASSLTSGSIEQFFGPGTRLTVL.

CDR3 residues: CASSPKVGQREAFF. The DNA of the CDR3 is TGTGCCAGCAGCCCAAAGGTCGGACAGAGAGAAGCTTTCTTT. This rearrangement joins TRBV5-4 to TRBJ1-1; maybe TRBD1 (6 bases). The CDR3 covers 14 residues. V shed 4 bases and J shed 8 bases, with 18 bases lying between them. Germline V lookup: CDR1 SGHNT, CDR2 YYREEE (reference sequence).

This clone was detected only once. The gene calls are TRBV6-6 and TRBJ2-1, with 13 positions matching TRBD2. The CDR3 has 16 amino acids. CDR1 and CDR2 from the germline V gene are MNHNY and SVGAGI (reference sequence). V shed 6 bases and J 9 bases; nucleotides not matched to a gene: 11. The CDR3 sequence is CASSLTTSGRAGEQFF. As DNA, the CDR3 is TGTGCCAGCAGCCTAACAACTAGCGGGAGGGCCGGTGAGCAGTTCTTC.

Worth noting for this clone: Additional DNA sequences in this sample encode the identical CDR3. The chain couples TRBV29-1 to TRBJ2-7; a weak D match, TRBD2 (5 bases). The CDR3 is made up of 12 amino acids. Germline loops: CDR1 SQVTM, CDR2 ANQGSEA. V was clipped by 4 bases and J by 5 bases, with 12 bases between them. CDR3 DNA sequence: TGCAGCGTTGTGACGGGAACCGACGAGCAGTACGTC. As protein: CSVVTGTDEQYV.

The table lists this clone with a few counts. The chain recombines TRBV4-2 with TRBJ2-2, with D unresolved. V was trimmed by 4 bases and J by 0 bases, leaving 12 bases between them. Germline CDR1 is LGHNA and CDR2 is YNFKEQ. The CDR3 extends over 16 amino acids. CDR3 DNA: TGTGCCAGCAGCCCTTCGGTCCACGCGAACACCGGGGAGCTGTTTTTT. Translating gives CASSPSVHANTGELFF.

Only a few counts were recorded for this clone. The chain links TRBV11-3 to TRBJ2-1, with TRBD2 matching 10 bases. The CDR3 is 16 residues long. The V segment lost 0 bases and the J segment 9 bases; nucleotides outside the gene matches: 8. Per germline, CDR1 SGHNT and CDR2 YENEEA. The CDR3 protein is CASSLDQSGRAGEQFF. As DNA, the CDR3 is TGTGCCAGCAGCTTAGATCAAAGCGGGAGGGCCGGTGAGCAGTTCTTC. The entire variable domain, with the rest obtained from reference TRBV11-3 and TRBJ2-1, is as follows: EAGVVQSPRYKIIEKKQPVAFWCNPISGHNTLYWYLQNLGQGPELLIRYENEEAVDDSQLPKDRFSAERLKGVDSTLKIQPAELGDSAVYLCASSLDQSGRAGEQFFGPGTRLTVL.

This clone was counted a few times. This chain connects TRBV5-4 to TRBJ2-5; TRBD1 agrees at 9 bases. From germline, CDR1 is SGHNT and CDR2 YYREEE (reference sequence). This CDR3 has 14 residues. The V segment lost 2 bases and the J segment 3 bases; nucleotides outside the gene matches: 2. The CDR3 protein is CASSLQGAEETQYF. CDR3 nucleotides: TGTGCCAGCAGCTTACAGGGGGCAGAAGAGACCCAGTACTTC.

Here the CDR3 reads CAWSLTGPTYEQYF. CDR3 sequence (DNA): TGTGCCTGGAGTTTGACAGGACCAACCTACGAGCAGTACTTC. The genes are TRBV30 and TRBJ2-7, with a tentative D call TRBD1 (6 bases). V gave up 2 bases and J gave up 2 bases, with 13 bases separating them. CDR1 GTSNPN and CDR2 SVGIG come from the germline V gene (reference sequence). This CDR3 region has 14 residues. Using reference TRBV30 and TRBJ2-7 for the parts outside the CDR3, the full variable domain is SQTIHQWPATLVQPVGSPLSLECTVEGTSNPNLYWYRQAAGRGLQLLFYSVGIGQISSEVPQNLSASRPQDRQFILSSKKLLLSDSGFYLCAWSLTGPTYEQYFGPGTRLTVT.

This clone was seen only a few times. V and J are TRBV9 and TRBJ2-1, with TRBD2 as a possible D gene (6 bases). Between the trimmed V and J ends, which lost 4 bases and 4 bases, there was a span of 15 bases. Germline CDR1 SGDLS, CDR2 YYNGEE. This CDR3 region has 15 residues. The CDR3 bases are TGTGCCAGCAGCCGAGCGGCGGGGATATACAATGAGCAGTTCTTC. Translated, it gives CASSRAAGIYNEQFF.

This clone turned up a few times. CDR3 residues: CASSLGQEIWGANVLTF. CDR3 nucleotides: TGCGCCAGCAGCTTGGGACAGGAGATATGGGGGGCCAACGTCCTGACTTTC. J is TRBJ2-6 and V is TRBV5-1; perhaps TRBD1 as D (6 bases). Germline CDR1 SGHRS, CDR2 YFSETQ. This CDR3 contains 17 residues. Between the trimmed V and J ends, which lost 0 bases and 4 bases, there was a span of 14 bases.

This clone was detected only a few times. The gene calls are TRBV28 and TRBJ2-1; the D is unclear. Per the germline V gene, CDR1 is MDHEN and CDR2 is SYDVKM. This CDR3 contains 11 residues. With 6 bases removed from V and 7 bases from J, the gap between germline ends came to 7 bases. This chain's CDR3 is CASSRLNEQFF. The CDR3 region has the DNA TGTGCCAGCAGCCGGTTGAATGAGCAGTTCTTC.

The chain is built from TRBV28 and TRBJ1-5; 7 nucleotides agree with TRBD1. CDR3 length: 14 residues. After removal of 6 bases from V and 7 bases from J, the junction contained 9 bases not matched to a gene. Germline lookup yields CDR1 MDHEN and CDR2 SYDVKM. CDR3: CASSHEQGMQPQHF. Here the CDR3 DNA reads TGTGCCAGCAGCCACGAACAGGGGATGCAGCCCCAGCATTTT.

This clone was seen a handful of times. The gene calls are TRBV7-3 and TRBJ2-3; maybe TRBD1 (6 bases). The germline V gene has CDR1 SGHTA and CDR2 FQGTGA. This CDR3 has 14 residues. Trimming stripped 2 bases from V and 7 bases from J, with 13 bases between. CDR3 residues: CASSLGQGPNTQYF. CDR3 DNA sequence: TGTGCCAGCAGCTTAGGGCAGGGGCCAAATACGCAGTATTTT.

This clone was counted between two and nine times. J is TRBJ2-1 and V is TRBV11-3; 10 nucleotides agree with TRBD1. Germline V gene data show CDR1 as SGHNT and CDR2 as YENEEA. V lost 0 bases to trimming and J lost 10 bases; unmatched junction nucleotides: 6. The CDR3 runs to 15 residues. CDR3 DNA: TGTGCCAGCAGCTTAGATGGGGGGACAGGGGCAGAGCAGTTCTTC. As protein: CASSLDGGTGAEQFF.

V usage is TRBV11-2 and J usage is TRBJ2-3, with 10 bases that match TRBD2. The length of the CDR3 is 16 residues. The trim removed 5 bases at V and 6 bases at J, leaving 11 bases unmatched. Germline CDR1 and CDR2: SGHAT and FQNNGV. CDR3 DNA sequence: TGTGCCAGCAGCCCCCTCCTAGCGGGAGATAGGGATACGCAGTATTTT. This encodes CASSPLLAGDRDTQYF.

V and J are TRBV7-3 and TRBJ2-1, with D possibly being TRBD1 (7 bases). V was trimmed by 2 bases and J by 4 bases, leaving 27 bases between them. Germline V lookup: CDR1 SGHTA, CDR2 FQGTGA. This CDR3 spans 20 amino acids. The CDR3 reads CASSLYWAGGGGGTYNEQFF. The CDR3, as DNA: TGTGCCAGCAGCTTATATTGGGCCGGTGGAGGGGGCGGGACATACAATGAGCAGTTCTTC.

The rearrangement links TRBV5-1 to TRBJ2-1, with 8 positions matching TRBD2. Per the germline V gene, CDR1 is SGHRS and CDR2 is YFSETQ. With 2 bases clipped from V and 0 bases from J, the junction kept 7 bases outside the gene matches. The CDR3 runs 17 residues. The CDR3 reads CASSLAGAGVSYNEQFF. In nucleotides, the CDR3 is TGCGCCAGCAGCTTAGCGGGAGCGGGAGTCTCCTACAATGAGCAGTTCTTC.

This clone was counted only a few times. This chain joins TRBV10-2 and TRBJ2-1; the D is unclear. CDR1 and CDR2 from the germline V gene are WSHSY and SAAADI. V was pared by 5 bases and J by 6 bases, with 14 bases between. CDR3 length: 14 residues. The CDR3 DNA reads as TGCGCCAGCAGTCTAGAGGCGCAAGGCAATGAGCAGTTCTTC. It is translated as CASSLEAQGNEQFF.

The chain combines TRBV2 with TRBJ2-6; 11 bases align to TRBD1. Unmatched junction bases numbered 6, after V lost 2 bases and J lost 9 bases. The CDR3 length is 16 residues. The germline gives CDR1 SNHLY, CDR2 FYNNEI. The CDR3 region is CASSEWTGGPGNVLTF. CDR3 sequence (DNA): TGTGCCAGCAGTGAATGGACAGGGGGCCCTGGCAACGTCCTGACTTTC.

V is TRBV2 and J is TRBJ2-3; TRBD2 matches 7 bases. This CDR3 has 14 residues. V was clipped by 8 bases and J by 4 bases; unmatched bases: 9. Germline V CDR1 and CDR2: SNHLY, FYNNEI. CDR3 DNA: TGTGCCAGCCTGCGGGGCCGGGGGGCAGATACGCAGTATTTT. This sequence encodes CASLRGRGADTQYF.

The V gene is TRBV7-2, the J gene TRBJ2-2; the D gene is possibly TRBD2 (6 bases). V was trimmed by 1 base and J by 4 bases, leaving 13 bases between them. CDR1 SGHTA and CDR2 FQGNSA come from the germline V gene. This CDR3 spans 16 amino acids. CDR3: CASSLVGGTATGELFF. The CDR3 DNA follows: TGTGCCAGCAGCTTAGTGGGCGGGACGGCCACCGGGGAGCTGTTTTTT.

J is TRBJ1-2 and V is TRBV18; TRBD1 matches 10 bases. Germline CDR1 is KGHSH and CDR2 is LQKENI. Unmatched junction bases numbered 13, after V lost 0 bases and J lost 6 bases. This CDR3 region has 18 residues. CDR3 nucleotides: TGTGCCAGCTCACCACCGCCCGGGACAGGGGAATTAGTGGATGGCTACACCTTC. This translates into CASSPPPGTGELVDGYTF.